This note documents a single T cell receptor beta chain sequence. Which antigen it targets is not known. Base qualities are missing; no much larger clone stands one base away. Trimming leaves V shorter by 4 bases and J shorter by 3 bases, with the junction holding 2 bases beyond the gene matches. Taken from cysteine to phenylalanine, the CDR3 has 14 residues. Just CDR3 DNA is preserved here, 42 bases in frame from base 1. The germline V gene (reference sequence) supplies CDR1 MNHEY and CDR2 SMNVEV. The entry originates in a study of cytomegalovirus exposure and HLA in healthy donors (dated by TCRdb to the late 2010s). For the study in its entirety: The 666 repertoires of the first cohort and the roughly 120 validation repertoires were produced on the same platform, according to a later analysis. The aim of the study was to test whether cataloging public T cell receptors could identify signatures of past pathogen exposure. A separate validation cohort of roughly 120 different subjects was used in addition to the approximately 700-subject first cohort. To predict cytomegalovirus infection status, the study brought together high-throughput TCR immunosequencing, statistical association of individual TCRs with disease status, and machine learning.

The donors belonged to the validation cohort of roughly 120 subjects, which was separate from the approximately 700-subject first cohort. Study-wide findings and limitations: In the study, about 150 TCR beta chains were listed as associated with cytomegalovirus. According to the authors, the approach could potentially be generalized to other disease states and immunological phenotypes. Subsequent analysis determined that TCRs grouped into clusters in the first cohort also showed a tendency toward co-occurrence across the roughly 130 validation repertoires, and about 94% of cluster scores exceeded 0. In vitro tests confirmed that a few of the cytomegalovirus-associated TCR beta chains recognize cytomegalovirus antigens. A later analysis lacked HLA typing for the validation cohort, so it scored co-occurrence in that cohort across all 110 or so repertoires. In both the original and validation cohorts, the classifier was reported to diagnose cytomegalovirus status with high specificity and sensitivity. Most TCR sequences were seen in very few donors, while some public TCRs were found in many individuals.

Library preparation used the immunoSEQ multiplex PCR assay. As for the authors' bioinformatics: A statistical classification framework was built to diagnose cytomegalovirus status from the catalog of TCR beta chain sequences. In TCRdb, the immuneACCESS table is reduced to in-frame sequences with V and J assigned. These tables do not hold every clone; where another copy was compared, an unresolved V gene accounts for under half, and the others remain unexplained. Clonal size and the V and J genes are those of that table, whereas D and trimming came from the DNA. The sample data list fewer than 150,000 clones, and almost 85% of these were observed just once. The ten largest account for approximately 30% of the sample.

This chain joins TRBV27 to TRBJ1-1, and 10 junction bases match TRBD1. The sample comprised PBMCs. The TCR comes from a young man in good health and CMV-seropositive. The DNA sequence reads TGTGCCAGCAGTTGGGGACAGGGGTACACTGAAGCTTTCTTT. Its protein is CASSWGQGYTEAFF.